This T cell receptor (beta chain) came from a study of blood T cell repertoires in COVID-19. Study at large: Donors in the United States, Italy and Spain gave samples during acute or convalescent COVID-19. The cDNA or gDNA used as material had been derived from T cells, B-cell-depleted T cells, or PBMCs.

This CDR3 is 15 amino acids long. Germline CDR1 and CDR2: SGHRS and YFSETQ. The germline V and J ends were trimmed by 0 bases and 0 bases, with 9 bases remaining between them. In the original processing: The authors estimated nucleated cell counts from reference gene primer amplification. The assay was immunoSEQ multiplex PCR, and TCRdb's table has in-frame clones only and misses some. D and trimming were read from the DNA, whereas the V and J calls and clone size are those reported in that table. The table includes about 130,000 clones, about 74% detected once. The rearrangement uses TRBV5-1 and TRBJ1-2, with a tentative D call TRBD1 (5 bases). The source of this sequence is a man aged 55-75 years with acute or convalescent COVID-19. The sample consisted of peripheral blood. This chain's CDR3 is CASSLGQNANYGYTF. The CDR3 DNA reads TGCGCCAGCAGCTTGGGACAGAACGCTAACTATGGCTACACCTTC.